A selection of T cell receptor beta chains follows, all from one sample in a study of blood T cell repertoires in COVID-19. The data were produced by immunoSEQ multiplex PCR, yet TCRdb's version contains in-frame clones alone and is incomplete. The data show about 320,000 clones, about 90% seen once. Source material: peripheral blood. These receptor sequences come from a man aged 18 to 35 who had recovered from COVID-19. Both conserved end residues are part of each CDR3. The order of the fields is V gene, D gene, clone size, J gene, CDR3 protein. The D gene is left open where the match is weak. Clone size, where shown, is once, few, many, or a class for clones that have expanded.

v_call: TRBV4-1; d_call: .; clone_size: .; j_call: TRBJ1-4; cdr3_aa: CASSPGRGHEKLFF
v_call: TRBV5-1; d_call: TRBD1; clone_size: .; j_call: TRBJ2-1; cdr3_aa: CASSFSGQGSNEQFF
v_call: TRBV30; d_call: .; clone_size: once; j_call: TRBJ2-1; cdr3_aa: CAWGPQEQFF
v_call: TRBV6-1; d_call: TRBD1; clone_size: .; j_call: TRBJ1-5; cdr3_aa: CASSATGLGGNQPQHF
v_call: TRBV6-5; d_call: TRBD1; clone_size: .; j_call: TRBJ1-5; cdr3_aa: CASSRDREKGQPQHF
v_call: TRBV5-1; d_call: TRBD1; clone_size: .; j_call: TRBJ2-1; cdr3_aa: CASSPLGTGVFEQFF
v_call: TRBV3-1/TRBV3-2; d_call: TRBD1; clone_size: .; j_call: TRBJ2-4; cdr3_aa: CASSPFITGVKNIQYF
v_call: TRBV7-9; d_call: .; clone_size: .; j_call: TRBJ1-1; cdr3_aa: CASSLGGAYTEAFF
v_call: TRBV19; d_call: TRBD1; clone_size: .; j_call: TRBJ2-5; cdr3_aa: CASSIDRGLETQYF
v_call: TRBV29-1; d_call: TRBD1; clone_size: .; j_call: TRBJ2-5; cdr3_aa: CSVVDRAETQYF
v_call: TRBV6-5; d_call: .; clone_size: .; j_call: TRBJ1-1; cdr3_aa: CASSYSALSEAFF
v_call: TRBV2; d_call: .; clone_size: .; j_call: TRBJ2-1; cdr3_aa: CASTGGWYTHRDEDEQFF
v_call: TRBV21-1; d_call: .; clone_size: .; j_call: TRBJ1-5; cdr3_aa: CASIELGGEATPQHF
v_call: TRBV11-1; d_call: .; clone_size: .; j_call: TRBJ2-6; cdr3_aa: CASSLRQDSGANVLTF
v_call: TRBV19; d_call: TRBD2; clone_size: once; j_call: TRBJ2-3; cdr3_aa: CASRLAGAAGDTQYF
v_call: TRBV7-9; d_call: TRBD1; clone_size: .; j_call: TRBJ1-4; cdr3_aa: CASSRDRGLSSSTNEKLFF
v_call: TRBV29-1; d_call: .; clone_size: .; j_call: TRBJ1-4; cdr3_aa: CSVEKGMKLFF
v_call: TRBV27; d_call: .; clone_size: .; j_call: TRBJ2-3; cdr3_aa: CASGRQVSTDTQYF
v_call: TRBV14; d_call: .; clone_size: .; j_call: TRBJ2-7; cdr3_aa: CASSLSRAYEQYF
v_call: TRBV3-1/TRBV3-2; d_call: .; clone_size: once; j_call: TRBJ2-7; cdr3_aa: CASTLRFSEGDEQYF
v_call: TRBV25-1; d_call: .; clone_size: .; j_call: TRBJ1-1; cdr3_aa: CASSETGGVEAFF
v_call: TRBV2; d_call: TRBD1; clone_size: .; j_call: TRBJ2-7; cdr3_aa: CASSRGQTTYEQYF
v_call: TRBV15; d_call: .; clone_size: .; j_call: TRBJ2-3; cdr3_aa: CATSRPSTDTQYF
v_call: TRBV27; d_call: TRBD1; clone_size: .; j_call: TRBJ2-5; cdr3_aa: CATRQGVVETQYF
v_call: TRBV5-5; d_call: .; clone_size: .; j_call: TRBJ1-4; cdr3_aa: CASSHSPPGPNEKLFF
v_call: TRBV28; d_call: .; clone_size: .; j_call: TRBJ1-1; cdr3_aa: CASSIEGMGNTEAFF
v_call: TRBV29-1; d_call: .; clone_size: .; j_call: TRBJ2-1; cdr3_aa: CSVEDLRDTPYNEQFF
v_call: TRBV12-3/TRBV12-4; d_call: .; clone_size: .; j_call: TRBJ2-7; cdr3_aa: CASSFRRGEQYF
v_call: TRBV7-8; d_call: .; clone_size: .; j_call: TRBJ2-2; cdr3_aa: CASSLGVGRIGELFF
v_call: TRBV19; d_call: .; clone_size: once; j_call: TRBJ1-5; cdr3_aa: CASSIPPVDQPQHF
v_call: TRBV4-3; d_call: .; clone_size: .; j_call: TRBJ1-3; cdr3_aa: CASSQEGRGGGNTIYF
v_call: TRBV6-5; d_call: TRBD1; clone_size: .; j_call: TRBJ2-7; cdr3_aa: CASSYGTANYEQYF
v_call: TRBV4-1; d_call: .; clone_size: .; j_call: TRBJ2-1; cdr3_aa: CASSQPEGPYNEQFF
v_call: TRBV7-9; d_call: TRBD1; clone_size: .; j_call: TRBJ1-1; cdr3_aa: CASSPPDRETEAFF